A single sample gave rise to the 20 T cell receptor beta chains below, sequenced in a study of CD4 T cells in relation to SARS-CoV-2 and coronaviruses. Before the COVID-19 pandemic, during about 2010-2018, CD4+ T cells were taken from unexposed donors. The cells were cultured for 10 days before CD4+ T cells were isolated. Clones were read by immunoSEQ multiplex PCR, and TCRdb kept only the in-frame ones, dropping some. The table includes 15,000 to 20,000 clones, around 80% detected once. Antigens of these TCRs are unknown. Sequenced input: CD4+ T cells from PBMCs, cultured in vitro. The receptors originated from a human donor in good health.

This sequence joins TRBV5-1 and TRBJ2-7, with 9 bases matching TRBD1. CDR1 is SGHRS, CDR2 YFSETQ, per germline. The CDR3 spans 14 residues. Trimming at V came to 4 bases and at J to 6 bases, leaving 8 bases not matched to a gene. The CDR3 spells CASSRDRVLSEQYF. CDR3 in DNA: TGCGCCAGCAGCCGGGACAGGGTTTTGTCCGAGCAGTACTTC.

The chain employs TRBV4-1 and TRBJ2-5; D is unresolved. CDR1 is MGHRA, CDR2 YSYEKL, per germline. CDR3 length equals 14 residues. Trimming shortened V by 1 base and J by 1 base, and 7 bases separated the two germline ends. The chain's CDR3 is CASSQGSLQETQYF. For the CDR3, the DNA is TGCGCCAGCAGCCAAGGCAGCCTCCAAGAGACCCAGTACTTC.

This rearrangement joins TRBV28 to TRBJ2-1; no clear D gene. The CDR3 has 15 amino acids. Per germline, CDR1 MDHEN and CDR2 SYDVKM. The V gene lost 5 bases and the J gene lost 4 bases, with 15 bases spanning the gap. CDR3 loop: CASSNPGELYNEQFF. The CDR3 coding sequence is TGTGCCAGCAGTAATCCAGGTGAACTTTACAATGAGCAGTTCTTC.

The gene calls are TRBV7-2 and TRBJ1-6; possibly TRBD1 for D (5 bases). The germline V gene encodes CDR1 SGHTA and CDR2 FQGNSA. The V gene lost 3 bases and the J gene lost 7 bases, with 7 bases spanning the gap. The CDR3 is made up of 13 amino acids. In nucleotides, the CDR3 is TGTGCCAGCAGCTTGGGACTCAATTCACCCCTCCACTTT. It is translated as CASSLGLNSPLHF.

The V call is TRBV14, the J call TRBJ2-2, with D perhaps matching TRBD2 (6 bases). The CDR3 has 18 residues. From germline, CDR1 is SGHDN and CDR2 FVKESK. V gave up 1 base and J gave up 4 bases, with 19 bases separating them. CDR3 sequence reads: CASSQVSGSLRATGELFF. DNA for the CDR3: TGTGCCAGCAGCCAAGTTAGCGGAAGTTTGCGCGCCACCGGGGAGCTGTTTTTT.

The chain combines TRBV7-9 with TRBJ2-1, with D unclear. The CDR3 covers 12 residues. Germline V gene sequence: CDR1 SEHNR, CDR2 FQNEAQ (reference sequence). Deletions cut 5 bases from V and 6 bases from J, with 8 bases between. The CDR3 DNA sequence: TGTGCCAGCAGCCGTAGTGGCAATGAGCAGTTCTTC. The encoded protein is CASSRSGNEQFF.

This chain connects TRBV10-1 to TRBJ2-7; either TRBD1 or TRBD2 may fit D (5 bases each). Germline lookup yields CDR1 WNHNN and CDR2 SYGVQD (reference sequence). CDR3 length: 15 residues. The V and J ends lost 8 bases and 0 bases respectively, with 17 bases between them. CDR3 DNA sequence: TGCGCCAGCTCGTCCGGGACGGGGAGCTCCTACGAGCAGTACTTC. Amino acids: CASSSGTGSSYEQYF.

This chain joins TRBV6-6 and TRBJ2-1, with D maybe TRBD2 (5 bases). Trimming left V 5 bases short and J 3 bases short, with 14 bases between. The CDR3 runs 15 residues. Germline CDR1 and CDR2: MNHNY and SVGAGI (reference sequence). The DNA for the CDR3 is TGTGCCAGCAGTGACCCGGGGAGAAACTACAATGAGCAGTTCTTC. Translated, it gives CASSDPGRNYNEQFF.

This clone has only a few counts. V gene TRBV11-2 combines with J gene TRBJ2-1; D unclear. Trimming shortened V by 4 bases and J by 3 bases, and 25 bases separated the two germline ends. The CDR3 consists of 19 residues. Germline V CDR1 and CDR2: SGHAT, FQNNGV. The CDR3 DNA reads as TGTGCCAGCAGCTCGCACCCCATCGTAGGTCGGTTCTTCTACAATGAGCAGTTCTTC. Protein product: CASSSHPIVGRFFYNEQFF. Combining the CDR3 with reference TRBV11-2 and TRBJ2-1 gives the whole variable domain EAGVAQSPRYKIIEKRQSVAFWCNPISGHATLYWYQQILGQGPKLLIQFQNNGVVDDSQLPKDRFSAERLKGVDSTLKIQPAKLEDSAVYLCASSSHPIVGRFFYNEQFFGPGTRLTVL.

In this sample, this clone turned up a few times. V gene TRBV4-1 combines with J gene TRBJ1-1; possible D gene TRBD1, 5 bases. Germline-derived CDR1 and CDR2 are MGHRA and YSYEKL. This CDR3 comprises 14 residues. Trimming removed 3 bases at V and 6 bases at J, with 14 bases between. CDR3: CASSHLLRDPEAFF. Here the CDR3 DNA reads TGCGCCAGCAGCCACCTCCTCAGGGACCCTGAAGCTTTCTTT.

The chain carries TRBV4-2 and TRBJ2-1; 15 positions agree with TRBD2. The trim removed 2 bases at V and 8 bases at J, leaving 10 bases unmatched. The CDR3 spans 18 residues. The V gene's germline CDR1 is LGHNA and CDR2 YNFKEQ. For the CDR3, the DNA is TGTGCCAGCAGCCAACGAGGACTAGCGGGAGGGCGGGGCGATGAGCAGTTCTTC. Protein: CASSQRGLAGGRGDEQFF.

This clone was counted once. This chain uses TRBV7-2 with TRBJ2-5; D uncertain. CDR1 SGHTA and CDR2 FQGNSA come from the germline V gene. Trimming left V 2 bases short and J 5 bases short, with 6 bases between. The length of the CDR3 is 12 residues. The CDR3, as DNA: TGTGCCAGCAGCTTATGGCGGGAGACCCAGTACTTC. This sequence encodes CASSLWRETQYF.

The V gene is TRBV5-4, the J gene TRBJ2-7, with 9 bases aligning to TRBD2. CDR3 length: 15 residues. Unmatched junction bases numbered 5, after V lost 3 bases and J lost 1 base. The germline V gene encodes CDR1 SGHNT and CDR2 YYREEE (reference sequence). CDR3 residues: CASSSRGLASYEQYF. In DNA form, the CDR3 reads TGTGCCAGCAGCTCAAGGGGACTAGCTTCCTACGAGCAGTACTTC.

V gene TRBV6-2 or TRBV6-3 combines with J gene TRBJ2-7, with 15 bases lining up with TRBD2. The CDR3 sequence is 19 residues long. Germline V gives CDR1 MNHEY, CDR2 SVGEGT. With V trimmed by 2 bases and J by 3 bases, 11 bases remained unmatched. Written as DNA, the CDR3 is TGTGCCAGCAGTTACCAAGGACTAGCGGGAGGGGATCTCTACTACGAGCAGTACTTC. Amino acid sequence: CASSYQGLAGGDLYYEQYF.

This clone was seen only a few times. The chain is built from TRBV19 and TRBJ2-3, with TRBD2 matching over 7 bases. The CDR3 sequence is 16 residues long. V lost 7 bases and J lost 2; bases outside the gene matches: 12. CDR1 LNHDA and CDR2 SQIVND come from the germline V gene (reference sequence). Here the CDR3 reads CASKLQDGRPTDTQYF. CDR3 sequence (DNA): TGTGCCAGTAAACTCCAGGACGGGAGGCCCACAGATACGCAGTATTTT.

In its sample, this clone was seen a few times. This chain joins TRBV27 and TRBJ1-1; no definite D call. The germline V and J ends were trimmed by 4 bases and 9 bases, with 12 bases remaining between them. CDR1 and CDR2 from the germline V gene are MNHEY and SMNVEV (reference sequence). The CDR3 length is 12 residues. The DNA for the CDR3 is TGTGCCAGCAGTTCCGCGGGGAGGCAAGCTTTCTTT. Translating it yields CASSSAGRQAFF.

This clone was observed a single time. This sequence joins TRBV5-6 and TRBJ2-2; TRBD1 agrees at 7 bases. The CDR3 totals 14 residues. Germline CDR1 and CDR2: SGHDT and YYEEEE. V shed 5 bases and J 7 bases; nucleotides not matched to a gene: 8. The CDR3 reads CASRSTGRRGELFF. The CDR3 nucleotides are TGTGCCAGCAGGTCGACAGGGCGACGCGGGGAGCTGTTTTTT.

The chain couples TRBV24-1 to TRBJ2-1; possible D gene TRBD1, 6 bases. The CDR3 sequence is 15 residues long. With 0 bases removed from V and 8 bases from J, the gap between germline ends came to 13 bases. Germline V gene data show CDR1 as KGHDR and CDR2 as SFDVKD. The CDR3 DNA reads TGTGCCACCAGTGATTTGGGCAGGGGCCCCGATGAGCAGTTCTTC. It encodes CATSDLGRGPDEQFF.

CDR3 sequence: CASSLGGATYNEQFF. In DNA form, the CDR3 reads TGCGCCAGCAGCTTAGGCGGGGCGACCTACAATGAGCAGTTCTTC. This sequence joins TRBV5-1 and TRBJ2-1, with D possibly being TRBD2 (6 bases). Trimming removed 2 bases at V and 2 bases at J, with 11 bases between. The CDR3 sequence is 15 residues long. The germline V gene encodes CDR1 SGHRS and CDR2 YFSETQ.

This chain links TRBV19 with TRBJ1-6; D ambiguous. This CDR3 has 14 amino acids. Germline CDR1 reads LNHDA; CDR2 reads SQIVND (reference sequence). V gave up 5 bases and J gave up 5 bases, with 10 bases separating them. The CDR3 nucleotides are TGTGCCAGTAGTGGACCGGTAAATAATTCACCCCTCCACTTT. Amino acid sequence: CASSGPVNNSPLHF.